This TCR beta chain was identified during a study of T cells after somatic rescue of genetic block. Germline loops: CDR1 SGHTS, CDR2 YDEGEE. Trimming pared 0 bases from V and 5 bases from J, leaving 8 bases between. This CDR3 has 13 amino acids. Libraries were prepared by immunoSEQ multiplex PCR; TCRdb keeps only in-frame clonotypes and omits some of them. The sample records 10,000 to 15,000 clones, around 72% being singletons. The source material was peripheral blood mononuclear cells (PBMCs). The TCR sequence derives from a boy aged 5 to 17. The rearrangement links TRBV5-8 to TRBJ1-2; D unclear. CDR3 DNA sequence: TGTGCCAGCAGCTTGGGTCCTGGGTATGGCTACACCTTC. This translates into CASSLGPGYGYTF.